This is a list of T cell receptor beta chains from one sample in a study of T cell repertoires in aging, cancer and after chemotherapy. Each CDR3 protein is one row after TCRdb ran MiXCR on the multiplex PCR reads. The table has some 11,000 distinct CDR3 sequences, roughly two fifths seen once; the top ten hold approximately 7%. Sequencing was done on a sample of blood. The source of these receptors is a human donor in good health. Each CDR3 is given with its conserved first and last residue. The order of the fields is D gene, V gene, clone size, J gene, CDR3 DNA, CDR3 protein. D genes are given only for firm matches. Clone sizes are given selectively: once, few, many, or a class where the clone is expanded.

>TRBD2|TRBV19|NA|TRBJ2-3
TGTGCCAGTAGTATCGGACTAGCGGGGGACTTACGGGGCACAGATACGCAGTATTTT
CASSIGLAGDLRGTDTQYF
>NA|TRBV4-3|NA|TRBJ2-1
TGCGCCAGCAGCCAATACGAGAGCTCCTACAATGAGCAGTTCTTC
CASSQYESSYNEQFF
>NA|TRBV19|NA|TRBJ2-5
TGTGCCAGTAGTATAGTTTTGGGGCAAGAGACCCAGTACTTC
CASSIVLGQETQYF
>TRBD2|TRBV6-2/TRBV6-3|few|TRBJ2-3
TGTGCCAGCAGGTACTTGGGACTAGCCGATACGCAGTATTTT
CASRYLGLADTQYF
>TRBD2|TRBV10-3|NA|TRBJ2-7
TGTGCCATGGCTCGTTTAGCGGGAGAGGCTAACGAGCAGTACTTC
CAMARLAGEANEQYF
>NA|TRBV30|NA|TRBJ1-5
TGTGCCTGGAGCCAGGGACTGAATAGCAATCAGCCCCAGCATTTT
CAWSQGLNSNQPQHF
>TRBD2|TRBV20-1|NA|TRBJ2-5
TGCAGTGCTAGAGATATCGGGAGGCTCCAAGAGACCCAGTACTTC
CSARDIGRLQETQYF
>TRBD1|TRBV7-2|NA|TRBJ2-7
TGTGCCAGCAGCCCGGGTGGGACAGGGCCCTACGAGCAGTACTTC
CASSPGGTGPYEQYF
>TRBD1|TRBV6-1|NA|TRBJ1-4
TGTGCCAGCAGTGAAAAGAGGACAGGGGACGGAGGAACTAATGAAAAACTGTTTTTT
CASSEKRTGDGGTNEKLFF
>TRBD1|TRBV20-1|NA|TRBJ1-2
TGCAGTGCTGGGATCACAGGGGGCGTTTTTGGCTACACCTTC
CSAGITGGVFGYTF
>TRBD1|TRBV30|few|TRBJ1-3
TGTGCCTCTACGGGACAGGGGAGTGGAAACACCATATATTTT
CASTGQGSGNTIYF
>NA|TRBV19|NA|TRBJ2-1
TGTGCCAGTAGTATAGGTGTCGGCGAGCAGTTCTTC
CASSIGVGEQFF
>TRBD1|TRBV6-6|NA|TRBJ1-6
TGTGCCAGCTACCCCTCTCAGACAGGGCTATCCTATAATTCACCCCTCCACTTT
CASYPSQTGLSYNSPLHF
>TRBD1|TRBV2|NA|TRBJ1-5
TGTGCCAGCAGGGGACAGGGTGCTCAGCCCCAGCATTTT
CASRGQGAQPQHF
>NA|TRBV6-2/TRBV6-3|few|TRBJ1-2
TGTGCCAGCAGTTACTCGTTCGGGGGCGATGGCTACACCTTC
CASSYSFGGDGYTF
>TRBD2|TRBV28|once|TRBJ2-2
TGTGCCAGCAATAGACTTAGCGGGAGTGACACCGGGGAGCTGTTTTTT
CASNRLSGSDTGELFF
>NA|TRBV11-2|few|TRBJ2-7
TGTGCCAGCAGCTTAGGACAGGTCTCCTACGAGCAGTACTTC
CASSLGQVSYEQYF
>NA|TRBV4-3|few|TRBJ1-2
TGTGCCAGCAGCCAAGATTGGGGGAACTATGGCTACACCTTC
CASSQDWGNYGYTF
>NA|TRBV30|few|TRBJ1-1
TGTGCCTGGAGTGGGGACACTGAAGCTTTCTTT
CAWSGDTEAFF
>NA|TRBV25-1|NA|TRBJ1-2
TGTGCCAGCAGCGACGGCCGTGGGACGAACTATGGCTACACCTTC
CASSDGRGTNYGYTF
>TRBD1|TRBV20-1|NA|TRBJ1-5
TGCAGTGCTCAACCGGGACAGCATCAGCCCCAGCATTTT
CSAQPGQHQPQHF
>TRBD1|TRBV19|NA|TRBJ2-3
TGTGCCAGTAGTACCCGGGACAGGGCGTCAGATACGCAGTATTTT
CASSTRDRASDTQYF
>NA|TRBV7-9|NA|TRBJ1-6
TGTGCCAGCAGTTACCTGGACAGACAGAAGAATTCACCCCTCCACTTT
CASSYLDRQKNSPLHF
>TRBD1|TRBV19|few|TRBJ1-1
TGTGCCAGTACATTGACAGGGGGCAGGACTGAAGCTTTCTTT
CASTLTGGRTEAFF
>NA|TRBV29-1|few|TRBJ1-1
TGCAGCGGGGCGGAACGGGTCTCAGCTGAAGCTTTCTTT
CSGAERVSAEAFF
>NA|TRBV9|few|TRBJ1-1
TGTGCCAGCAGCGTAGTTCTCGGATTGAACACTGAAGCTTTCTTT
CASSVVLGLNTEAFF
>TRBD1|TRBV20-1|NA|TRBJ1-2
TGCAGTGCCGATCCTTCCACAGGGGGCTATGGCTACACCTTC
CSADPSTGGYGYTF
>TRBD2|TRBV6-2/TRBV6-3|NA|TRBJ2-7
TGTGCCAGCAGTCGGACTAGAGTTAACGAGCAGTACTTC
CASSRTRVNEQYF
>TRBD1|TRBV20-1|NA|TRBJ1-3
TGCAGTATGCTTCCCGGGACAGGATCGGGAAACACCATATATTTT
CSMLPGTGSGNTIYF
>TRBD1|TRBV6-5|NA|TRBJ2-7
TGTGCCAGCAGTATCAATCGACAGGGCGAGCAGTACTTC
CASSINRQGEQYF
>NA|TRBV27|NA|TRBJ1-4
TGTGCCAGCAGTTTAGTTGGGGCGGAGGATGAAAAACTGTTTTTT
CASSLVGAEDEKLFF
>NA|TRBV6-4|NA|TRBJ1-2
TGTGCCAGCAGTCCAAGGGTAGGCTATGGCTACACCTTC
CASSPRVGYGYTF
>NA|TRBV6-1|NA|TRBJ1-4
TGTGCCAGCATCAAACAGAGGGGTTCGGCTGAAAAACTGTTTTTT
CASIKQRGSAEKLFF
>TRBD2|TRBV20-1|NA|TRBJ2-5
TGCAGTGCGCAGTTTAGCGGGTGGGAGACCCAGTACTTC
CSAQFSGWETQYF
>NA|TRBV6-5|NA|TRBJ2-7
TGTGCCAGCAGTCCCTCAGACTACGAGCAGTACTTC
CASSPSDYEQYF
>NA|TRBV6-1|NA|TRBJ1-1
TGTGCCAGCAGTGATTCAGGGGTTGTGGGGAACACTGAAGCTTTCTTT
CASSDSGVVGNTEAFF
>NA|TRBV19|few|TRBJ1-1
TGTGCCACAGGATGGGGGGGCACTGAAGCTTTCTTT
CATGWGGTEAFF
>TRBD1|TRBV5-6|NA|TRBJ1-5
TGTGCCAGAAGTACCACAGGACAGGGGGCGACTCGGGAGACCCAGCATTTT
CARSTTGQGATRETQHF
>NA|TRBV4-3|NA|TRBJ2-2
TGTGCCAGCAGCCAAGGGACGGTGAACACCGGGGAGCTGTTTTTT
CASSQGTVNTGELFF
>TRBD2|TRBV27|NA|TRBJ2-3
TGTGCCAGCAGTCCGTATTTACTAGCGGGGGGCACAGATACGCAGTATTTT
CASSPYLLAGGTDTQYF
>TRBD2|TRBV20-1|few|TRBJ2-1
TGCAGTGCTGCTAGCGGGAGGGATAACAATGAGCAGTTCTTC
CSAASGRDNNEQFF
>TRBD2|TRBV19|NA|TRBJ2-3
TGTGCCAGTAGCCCCTCGCGGGAGGCCCCTAGCACAGATACGCAGTATTTT
CASSPSREAPSTDTQYF
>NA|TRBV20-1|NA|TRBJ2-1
TGCAGTGCTCTCCCAGACTTGTACAATGAGCAGTTCTTC
CSALPDLYNEQFF
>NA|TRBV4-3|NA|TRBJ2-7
TGCGCCAGCAGCCAAGACACTGGACCCTACCCCTACGAGCAGTACTTC
CASSQDTGPYPYEQYF
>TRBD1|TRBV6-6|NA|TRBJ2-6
TGTGCCAACAGTTGGGGACAGAGCTCTGGGGCCAACGTCCTGACTTTC
CANSWGQSSGANVLTF